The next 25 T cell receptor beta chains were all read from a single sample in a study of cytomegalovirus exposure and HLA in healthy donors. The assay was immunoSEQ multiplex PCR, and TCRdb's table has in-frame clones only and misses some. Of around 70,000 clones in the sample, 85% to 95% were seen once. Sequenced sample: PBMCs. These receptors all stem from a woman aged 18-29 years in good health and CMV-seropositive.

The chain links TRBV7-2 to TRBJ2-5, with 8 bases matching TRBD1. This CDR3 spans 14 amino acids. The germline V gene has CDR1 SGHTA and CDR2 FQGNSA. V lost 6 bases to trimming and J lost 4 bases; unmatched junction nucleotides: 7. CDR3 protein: CASSFRGLGETQYF. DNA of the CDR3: TGTGCCAGCAGTTTCAGGGGGCTGGGAGAGACCCAGTACTTC.

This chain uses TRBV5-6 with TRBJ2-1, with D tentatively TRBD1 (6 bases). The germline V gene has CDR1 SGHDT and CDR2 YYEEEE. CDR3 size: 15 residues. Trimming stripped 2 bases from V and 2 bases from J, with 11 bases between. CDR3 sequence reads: CASSLQGRPYNEQFF. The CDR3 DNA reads TGTGCCAGCAGCTTACAGGGACGACCCTACAATGAGCAGTTCTTC.

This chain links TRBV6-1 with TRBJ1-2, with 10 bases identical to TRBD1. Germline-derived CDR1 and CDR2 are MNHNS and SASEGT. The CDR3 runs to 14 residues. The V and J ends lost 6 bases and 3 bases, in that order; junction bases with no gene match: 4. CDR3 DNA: TGTGCCAGCAGGACAGGGGGCGCTGACTATGGCTACACCTTC. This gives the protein CASRTGGADYGYTF.

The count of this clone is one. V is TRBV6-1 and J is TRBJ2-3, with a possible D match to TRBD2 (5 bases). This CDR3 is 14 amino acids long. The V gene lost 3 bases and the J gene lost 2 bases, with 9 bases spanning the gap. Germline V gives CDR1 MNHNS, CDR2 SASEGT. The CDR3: CASSERGLTDTQYF. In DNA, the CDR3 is TGTGCCAGCAGTGAGAGAGGGCTCACAGATACGCAGTATTTT.

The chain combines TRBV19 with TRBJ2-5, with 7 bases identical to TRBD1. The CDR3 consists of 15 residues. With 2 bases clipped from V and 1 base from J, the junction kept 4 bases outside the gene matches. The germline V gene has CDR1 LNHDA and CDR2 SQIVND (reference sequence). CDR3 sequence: CASSISTGPQETQYF. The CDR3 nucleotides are TGTGCCAGTAGTATATCGACAGGGCCCCAAGAGACCCAGTACTTC. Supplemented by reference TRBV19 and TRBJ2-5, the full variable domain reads DGGITQSPKYLFRKEGQNVTLSCEQNLNHDAMYWYRQDPGQGLRLIYYSQIVNDFQKGDIAEGYSVSREKKESFPLTVTSAQKNPTAFYLCASSISTGPQETQYFGPGTRLLVL.

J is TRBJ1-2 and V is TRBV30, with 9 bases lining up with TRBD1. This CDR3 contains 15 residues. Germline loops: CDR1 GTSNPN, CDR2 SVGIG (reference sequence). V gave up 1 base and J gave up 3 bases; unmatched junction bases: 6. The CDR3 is CAWSEGTGTHYGYTF. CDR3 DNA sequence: TGTGCCTGGAGTGAAGGGACAGGGACCCACTATGGCTACACCTTC.

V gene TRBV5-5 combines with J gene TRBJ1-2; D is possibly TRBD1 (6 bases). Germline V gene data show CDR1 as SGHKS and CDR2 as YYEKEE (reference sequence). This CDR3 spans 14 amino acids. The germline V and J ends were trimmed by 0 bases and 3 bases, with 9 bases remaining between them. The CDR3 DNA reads TGTGCCAGCAGCTTGGATGGGGGCCACTATGGCTACACCTTC. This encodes CASSLDGGHYGYTF.

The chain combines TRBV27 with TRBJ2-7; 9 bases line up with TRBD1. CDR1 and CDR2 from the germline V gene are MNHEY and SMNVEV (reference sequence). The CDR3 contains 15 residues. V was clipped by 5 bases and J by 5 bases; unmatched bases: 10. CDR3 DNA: TGTGCCAGCAGTGGGGTAGGGGACAGGGACCACGAGCAGTACTTC. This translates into CASSGVGDRDHEQYF.

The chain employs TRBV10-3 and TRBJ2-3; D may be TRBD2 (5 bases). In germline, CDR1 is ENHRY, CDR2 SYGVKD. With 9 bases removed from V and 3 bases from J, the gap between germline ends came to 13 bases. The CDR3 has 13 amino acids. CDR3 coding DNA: TGTGCCATGGGTGAGGGCAGGACAGATACGCAGTATTTT. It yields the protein CAMGEGRTDTQYF.

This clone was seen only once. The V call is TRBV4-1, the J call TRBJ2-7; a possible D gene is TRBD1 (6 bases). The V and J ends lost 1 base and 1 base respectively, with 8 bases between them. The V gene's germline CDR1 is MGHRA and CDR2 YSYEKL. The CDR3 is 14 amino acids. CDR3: CASSQAGQSYEQYF. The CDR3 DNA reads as TGCGCCAGCAGCCAAGCAGGACAGTCCTACGAGCAGTACTTC.

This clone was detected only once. The CDR3 loop reads CASSQDRDAYEQYF. The CDR3 coding sequence is TGTGCCAGCTCTCAGGACAGGGATGCCTACGAGCAGTACTTC. This chain uses TRBV18 with TRBJ2-7; 8 positions match TRBD1. Germline assignment: CDR1 KGHSH and CDR2 LQKENI. Losses at the gene ends were 6 bases for V and 2 bases for J; bases not matched to a gene: 6. The CDR3 contains 14 residues.

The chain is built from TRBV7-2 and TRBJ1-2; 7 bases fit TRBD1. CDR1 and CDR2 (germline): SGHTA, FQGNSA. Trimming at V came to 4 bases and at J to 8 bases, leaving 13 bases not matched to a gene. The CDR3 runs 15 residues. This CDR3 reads CASSSPGDRRWGYTF. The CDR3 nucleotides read TGTGCCAGCAGCTCCCCAGGGGACAGACGCTGGGGCTACACCTTC.

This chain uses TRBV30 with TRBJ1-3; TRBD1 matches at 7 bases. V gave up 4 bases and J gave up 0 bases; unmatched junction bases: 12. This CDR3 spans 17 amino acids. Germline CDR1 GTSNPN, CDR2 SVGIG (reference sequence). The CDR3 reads CAWTLFRGDNSGNTIYF. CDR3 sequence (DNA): TGTGCCTGGACCCTCTTCAGGGGGGATAACTCTGGAAACACCATATATTTT.

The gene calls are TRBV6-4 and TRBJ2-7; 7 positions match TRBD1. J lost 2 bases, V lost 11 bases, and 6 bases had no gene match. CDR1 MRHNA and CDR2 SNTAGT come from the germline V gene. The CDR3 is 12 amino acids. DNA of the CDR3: TGTGCCGAGTCGGGACAGACCTACGAGCAGTACTTC. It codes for CAESGQTYEQYF.

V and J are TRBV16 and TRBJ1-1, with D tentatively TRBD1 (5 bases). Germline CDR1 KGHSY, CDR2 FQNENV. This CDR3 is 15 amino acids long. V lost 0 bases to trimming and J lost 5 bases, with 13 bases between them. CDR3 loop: CASSQSFPGRTEAFF. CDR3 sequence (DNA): TGTGCCAGCAGCCAATCGTTTCCAGGGAGGACTGAAGCTTTCTTT.

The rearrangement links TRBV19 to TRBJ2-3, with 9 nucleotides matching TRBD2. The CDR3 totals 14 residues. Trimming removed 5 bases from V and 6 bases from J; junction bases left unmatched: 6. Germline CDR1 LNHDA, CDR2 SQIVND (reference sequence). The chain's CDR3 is CASSAIGTSDTQYF. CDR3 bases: TGTGCCAGTAGTGCCATCGGGACTAGCGATACGCAGTATTTT.

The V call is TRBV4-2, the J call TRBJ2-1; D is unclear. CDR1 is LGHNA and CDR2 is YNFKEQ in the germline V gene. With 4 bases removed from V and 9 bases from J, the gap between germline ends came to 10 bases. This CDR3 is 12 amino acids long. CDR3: CASSLYSGEQFF. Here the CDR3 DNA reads TGTGCCAGCAGCCTCTATAGTGGTGAGCAGTTCTTC.

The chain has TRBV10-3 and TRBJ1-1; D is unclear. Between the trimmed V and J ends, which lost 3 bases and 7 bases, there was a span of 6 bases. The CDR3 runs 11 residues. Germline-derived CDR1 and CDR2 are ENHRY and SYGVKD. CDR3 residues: CAISDSGEAFF. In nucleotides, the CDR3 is TGTGCCATCAGTGACAGTGGTGAAGCTTTCTTT.

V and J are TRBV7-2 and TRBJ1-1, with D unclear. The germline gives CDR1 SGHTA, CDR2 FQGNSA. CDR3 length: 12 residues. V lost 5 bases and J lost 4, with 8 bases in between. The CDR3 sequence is CASSRSGTEAFF. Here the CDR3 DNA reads TGTGCCAGCAGCCGGTCGGGCACTGAAGCTTTCTTT.

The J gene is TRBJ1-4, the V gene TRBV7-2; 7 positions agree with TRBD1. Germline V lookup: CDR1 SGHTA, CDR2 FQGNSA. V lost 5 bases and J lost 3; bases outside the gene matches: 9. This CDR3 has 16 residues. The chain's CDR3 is CASSISRGTANEKLFF. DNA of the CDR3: TGTGCCAGCAGCATAAGTAGAGGGACAGCTAATGAAAAACTGTTTTTT.

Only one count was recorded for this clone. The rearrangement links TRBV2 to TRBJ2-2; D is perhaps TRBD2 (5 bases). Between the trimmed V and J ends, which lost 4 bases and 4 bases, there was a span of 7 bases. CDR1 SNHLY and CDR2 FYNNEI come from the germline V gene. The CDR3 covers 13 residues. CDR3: CASSGTLTGELFF. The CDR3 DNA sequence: TGTGCCAGCAGTGGGACTCTCACCGGGGAGCTGTTTTTT.

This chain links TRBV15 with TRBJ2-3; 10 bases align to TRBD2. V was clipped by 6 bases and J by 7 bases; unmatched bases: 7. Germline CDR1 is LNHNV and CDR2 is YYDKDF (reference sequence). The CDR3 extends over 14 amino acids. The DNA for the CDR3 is TGTGCCACCAGTTCGGGGACTAGCGAGAATACGCAGTATTTT. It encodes CATSSGTSENTQYF.

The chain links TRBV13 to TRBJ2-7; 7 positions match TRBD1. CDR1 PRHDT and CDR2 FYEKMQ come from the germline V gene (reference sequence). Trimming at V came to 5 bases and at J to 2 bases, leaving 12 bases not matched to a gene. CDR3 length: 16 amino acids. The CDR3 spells CASSKTGETRTYEQYF. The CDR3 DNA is TGTGCCAGCAGCAAAACAGGGGAAACGCGTACCTACGAGCAGTACTTC.

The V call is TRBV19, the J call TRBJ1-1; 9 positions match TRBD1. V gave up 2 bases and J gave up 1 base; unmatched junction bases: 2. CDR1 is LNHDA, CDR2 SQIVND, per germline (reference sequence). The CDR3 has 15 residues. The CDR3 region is CASSIWGQGNTEAFF. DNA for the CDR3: TGTGCCAGTAGTATATGGGGACAGGGGAACACTGAAGCTTTCTTT.

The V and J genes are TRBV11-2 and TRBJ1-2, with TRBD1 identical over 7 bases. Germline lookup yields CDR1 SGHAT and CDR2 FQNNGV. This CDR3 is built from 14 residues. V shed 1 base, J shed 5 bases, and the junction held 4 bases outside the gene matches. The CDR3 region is CASSLGAGQYGYTF. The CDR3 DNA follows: TGTGCCAGCAGCTTAGGGGCGGGACAGTATGGCTACACCTTC.